Listed below are T cell receptor beta chains from one sample, sequenced in a study of shared clonotypes between healthy human individuals. This table comes from immunoSEQ multiplex PCR, and its TCRdb copy is limited to in-frame clones, with some not included. The table lists over a million clones, around 75% of them singletons. The material sequenced was memory CD4+ T cells sorted from blood. The receptors were gathered from a young man in good health. Both conserved end residues are part of each CDR3. D genes are given only for firm matches.

j_call: TRBJ2-1; v_call: TRBV5-1; d_call: .; cdr3_nt: TGCGCCAGCAGCCGGGCCGGAGCGGTCTACAATGAGCAGTTCTTC; cdr3_aa: CASSRAGAVYNEQFF
j_call: TRBJ2-7; v_call: TRBV6-6; d_call: .; cdr3_nt: TGTGCCAGCAGCCCTCGTTCCTACCCGCAGCCCTCCGAGCAGTACTTC; cdr3_aa: CASSPRSYPQPSEQYF
j_call: TRBJ2-3; v_call: TRBV19; d_call: TRBD2; cdr3_nt: TGTGCCAGTAGTGGGGGACTAGCCACAGATACGCAGTATTTT; cdr3_aa: CASSGGLATDTQYF
j_call: TRBJ2-2; v_call: TRBV13; d_call: TRBD2; cdr3_nt: TGTGCCAGCAGCTCCGGACTAGCGGGAGTAACCGGGGAGCTGTTTTTT; cdr3_aa: CASSSGLAGVTGELFF
j_call: TRBJ1-4; v_call: TRBV28; d_call: .; cdr3_nt: TGTGCCAGCCTTAGTACAGGGTCGGGAGAAAAACTGTTTTTT; cdr3_aa: CASLSTGSGEKLFF
j_call: TRBJ1-4; v_call: TRBV30; d_call: TRBD1; cdr3_nt: TGTGCCTACAAACAGGGGGCTGGTGAAAAACTGTTTTTT; cdr3_aa: CAYKQGAGEKLFF
j_call: TRBJ2-3; v_call: TRBV7-2; d_call: TRBD2; cdr3_nt: TGTGCCAGCAGCCTTAGCGGGAGAGGCACAGATACGCAGTATTTT; cdr3_aa: CASSLSGRGTDTQYF
j_call: TRBJ2-5; v_call: TRBV27; d_call: TRBD2; cdr3_nt: TGTGCCAGCAGTTTACGGCGTAGGGAGGGAGAGACCCAGTACTTC; cdr3_aa: CASSLRRREGETQYF
j_call: TRBJ2-5; v_call: TRBV4-3; d_call: .; cdr3_nt: TGCGCCAGCAGCCAAGGGTTAGGGGACGGAGAGACCCAGTACTTC; cdr3_aa: CASSQGLGDGETQYF
j_call: TRBJ1-1; v_call: TRBV25-1; d_call: TRBD1; cdr3_nt: TGTGCCAGCAGTGTAGGACAGGGGTTCACTGAAGCTTTCTTT; cdr3_aa: CASSVGQGFTEAFF